A selection of T cell receptor beta chains follows, all from one sample in a study of T cell changes during pregnancy in multiple sclerosis. Generated by immunoSEQ multiplex PCR, the TCRdb table keeps only in-frame clones and is missing some. Among 52,000 or so clones listed, 80% to 90% were seen once. Here the sequenced sample was CD4+ T cells from peripheral blood mononuclear cells, taken in the first trimester of pregnancy. All receptors come from a female donor with multiple sclerosis, enrolled in a pregnancy study. Each CDR3 is given with its conserved first and last residue. Fields, in order: D gene, clone size, J gene, V gene, CDR3 protein, CDR3 DNA. A D gene is named only where the DNA matches it firmly. Clone size appears in some rows only: once, few, many, or a class for an expanded clone.

TRBD1	NA	TRBJ2-7	TRBV27	CASSFSGTAYEQYF	TGTGCCAGCAGTTTTTCCGGGACAGCCTACGAGCAGTACTTC
NA	NA	TRBJ2-3	TRBV18	CASSPELDSDTQYF	TGTGCCAGCTCACCGGAACTAGATTCGGATACGCAGTATTTT
TRBD2	NA	TRBJ2-3	TRBV7-3	CASSRFPGLAGKGTDTQYF	TGTGCCAGCAGTCGGTTTCCGGGACTAGCGGGTAAAGGCACAGATACGCAGTATTTT
NA	NA	TRBJ2-4	TRBV19	CASSGLVPAIQYF	TGTGCCAGTAGTGGCCTAGTTCCGGCCATTCAGTACTTC
TRBD1	NA	TRBJ1-5	TRBV18	CASSPLPPGQGTYSNQPQHF	TGTGCCAGCTCACCACTACCCCCGGGACAGGGGACGTATAGCAATCAGCCCCAGCATTTT
TRBD2	NA	TRBJ2-2	TRBV29-1	CSVSTSGRAVTGELFF	TGCAGCGTTTCGACTAGCGGGAGGGCCGTCACCGGGGAGCTGTTTTTT
TRBD1	NA	TRBJ1-1	TRBV29-1	CSVERVRDREWTEAFF	TGCAGCGTTGAAAGGGTGCGGGACAGGGAGTGGACTGAAGCTTTCTTT
NA	NA	TRBJ1-1	TRBV19	CASIWGDTEAFF	TGTGCCAGTATATGGGGCGACACTGAAGCTTTCTTT
NA	NA	TRBJ2-1	TRBV6-6	CASSFTVSYNEQFF	TGTGCCAGCAGTTTTACGGTTTCCTACAATGAGCAGTTCTTC
NA	once	TRBJ2-1	TRBV5-8	CASTQLGSPYNEQFF	TGTGCCAGCACCCAACTAGGGAGTCCCTACAATGAGCAGTTCTTC
NA	NA	TRBJ1-1	TRBV7-9	CASSLTGSSEAFF	TGTGCCAGCAGCCTCACAGGGTCTTCGGAAGCTTTCTTT
TRBD1	NA	TRBJ2-2	TRBV12-5	CASGLTGTGDTGELFF	TGTGCTAGTGGTTTGACCGGGACAGGAGACACCGGGGAGCTGTTTTTT
TRBD2	NA	TRBJ2-1	TRBV11-2	CASSLDGTSGRYYNEQFF	TGTGCCAGCAGCTTAGATGGGACTAGCGGGAGGTATTACAATGAGCAGTTCTTC
TRBD2	once	TRBJ2-1	TRBV4-2	CASSPSSGAQFF	TGTGCCAGCAGCCCATCTAGCGGGGCCCAGTTCTTC
NA	NA	TRBJ2-6	TRBV11-1	CASSRQSSSGANVLTF	TGTGCCAGCAGTCGACAGTCCTCGTCTGGGGCCAACGTCCTGACTTTC
TRBD1	NA	TRBJ1-2	TRBV30	CAWQSDRGHGYTF	TGTGCCTGGCAATCTGACAGGGGGCATGGCTACACCTTC
TRBD1	NA	TRBJ1-2	TRBV5-4	CASSSGDRGSGYTF	TGTGCCAGCAGCTCAGGGGACAGGGGAAGTGGCTACACCTTC